The 20 T cell receptor beta chains below were found in one sample sequenced in a study of shared clonotypes between healthy human individuals. Assay used: immunoSEQ multiplex PCR; TCRdb lists only in-frame clones, some missing. In the table there are about 1.5 million clones, 95% to 99% of which are singletons. What was sequenced was naive CD4+ T cells sorted from blood. As to subset: CD45RA+ positively selected. These receptors were taken from a man aged 30 to 39 in good health.

The chain carries TRBV5-4 and TRBJ2-7; 8 bases are shared with TRBD2. The CDR3 sequence is 14 residues long. V shed 2 bases and J 6 bases; nucleotides not matched to a gene: 7. From germline, CDR1 is SGHNT and CDR2 YYREEE (reference sequence). The CDR3 here is CASSFPGGLAEQYF. CDR3 DNA: TGTGCCAGCAGCTTCCCGGGGGGGCTTGCCGAGCAGTACTTC.

This clone showed up just once. The V and J genes are TRBV29-1 and TRBJ1-1; no clear D gene. The V end was cut by 2 bases, the J end by 1 base, with 5 bases between. This CDR3 comprises 12 residues. Germline-derived CDR1 and CDR2 are SQVTM and ANQGSEA. CDR3 sequence: CSVEHTNTEAFF. DNA for the CDR3: TGCAGCGTTGAACATACGAACACTGAAGCTTTCTTT.

The gene calls are TRBV28 and TRBJ1-4; D perhaps matches TRBD1 (6 bases). The CDR3 totals 14 residues. The ends were cut back, 3 bases at V and 8 bases at J, with 13 bases in the middle. Germline-derived CDR1 and CDR2 are MDHEN and SYDVKM. In DNA, the CDR3 is TGTGCCAGCAGTTTGCCGGGGGCTTGGGAAAAACTGTTTTTT. Amino acid sequence: CASSLPGAWEKLFF. Full variable domain (remainder filled in from reference TRBV28 and TRBJ1-4): DVKVTQSSRYLVKRTGEKVFLECVQDMDHENMFWYRQDPGLGLRLIYFSYDVKMKEKGDIPEGYSVSREKKERFSLILESASTNQTSMYLCASSLPGAWEKLFFGSGTQLSVL.

This sequence joins TRBV18 and TRBJ2-1, with 9 bases matching TRBD1. V was clipped by 6 bases and J by 5 bases; unmatched bases: 5. Germline values: CDR1 KGHSH, CDR2 LQKENI. This CDR3 has 14 residues. This chain's CDR3 is CASSRTGANNEQFF. CDR3 coding DNA: TGTGCCAGCTCGCGGACAGGGGCGAACAATGAGCAGTTCTTC.

J is TRBJ2-7 and V is TRBV28; 8 nucleotides agree with TRBD1. V shed 1 base, J shed 6 bases, and the junction held 5 bases outside the gene matches. Germline values: CDR1 MDHEN, CDR2 SYDVKM. The CDR3 is made up of 14 amino acids. DNA of the CDR3: TGTGCCAGCAGTTTATCCCCAGGACAGGGCGAGCAGTACTTC. As protein: CASSLSPGQGEQYF.

The V and J genes are TRBV4-1 and TRBJ2-1, with D maybe TRBD2 (5 bases). This CDR3 is 16 amino acids long. The germline gives CDR1 MGHRA, CDR2 YSYEKL. V was pared by 0 bases and J by 8 bases, with 17 bases between. CDR3 in DNA: TGCGCCAGCAGCCAAGACGAGGGAGTCTACGTCTATGAGCAGTTCTTC. Translating it yields CASSQDEGVYVYEQFF.

The gene calls are TRBV18 and TRBJ1-1, with D possibly matching TRBD1 (6 bases). The length of the CDR3 is 13 residues. The germline V and J ends were trimmed by 4 bases and 5 bases, with 11 bases remaining between them. The germline gives CDR1 KGHSH, CDR2 LQKENI. The CDR3 DNA is TGTGCCAGCTCACAACAGGGTCGGACTGAAGCTTTCTTT. Translated, it gives CASSQQGRTEAFF.

This clone showed up just once. This chain links TRBV4-1 with TRBJ2-1; D remains unclear. CDR1 MGHRA and CDR2 YSYEKL come from the germline V gene. The CDR3 has 14 residues. The V gene lost 2 bases and the J gene lost 8 bases, with 13 bases spanning the gap. The CDR3 here is CASSQSSPFDEQFF. The CDR3, as DNA: TGCGCCAGCAGCCAATCGTCGCCCTTCGATGAGCAGTTCTTC.

The rearrangement links TRBV13 to TRBJ2-7; D possibly uses TRBD1 or TRBD2 (6 bases each). Germline V gene sequence: CDR1 PRHDT, CDR2 FYEKMQ (reference sequence). The CDR3 runs 15 residues. Trimming stripped 1 base from V and 5 bases from J, with 15 bases between. CDR3 DNA: TGTGCCAGCAGCTTAGAGGGGGGACCAGCCCACGAGCAGTACTTC. Protein sequence: CASSLEGGPAHEQYF. The full variable domain, in which reference TRBV13 and TRBJ2-7 provide the parts outside the CDR3, is AAGVIQSPRHLIKEKRETATLKCYPIPRHDTVYWYQQGPGQDPQFLISFYEKMQSDKGSIPDRFSAQQFSDYHSELNMSSLELGDSALYFCASSLEGGPAHEQYFGPGTRLTVT.

V and J are TRBV6-5 and TRBJ2-3, with a tentative D call TRBD2 (6 bases). The CDR3 covers 14 residues. Trimming cost V 5 bases and J 6 bases, with 15 bases left between them. CDR1 and CDR2 from the germline V gene are MNHEY and SVGAGI. This CDR3 reads CASSRNRGTDTQYF. The CDR3 bases are TGTGCCAGCAGTCGCAATCGGGGGACGGATACGCAGTATTTT.

The rearrangement joins TRBV5-4 to TRBJ2-5, with unresolved D. The CDR3 has 14 amino acids. The germline V and J ends were trimmed by 3 bases and 2 bases, with 11 bases remaining between them. CDR1 and CDR2 from the germline V gene are SGHNT and YYREEE (reference sequence). CDR3 DNA: TGTGCCAGCAGCTGGGTAGACCTGCAAGAGACCCAGTACTTC. Translated: CASSWVDLQETQYF.

This chain uses TRBV2 with TRBJ2-2; no clear D. The CDR3 is 14 amino acids. Deletions cut 7 bases from V and 0 bases from J, with 9 bases between. Germline loops: CDR1 SNHLY, CDR2 FYNNEI. The CDR3 protein is CASMGWANTGELFF. CDR3 DNA sequence: TGTGCCAGCATGGGCTGGGCGAACACCGGGGAGCTGTTTTTT.

The chain carries TRBV5-1 and TRBJ2-7, with D tentatively TRBD1 (6 bases). V was cut by 6 bases and J by 1 base, with 11 bases left in between. The CDR3 extends over 13 amino acids. The germline CDR1 and CDR2 sequences are SGHRS and YFSETQ. The chain's CDR3 is CASNRDTSYEQYF. Here the CDR3 DNA reads TGCGCCAGCAACCGGGACACGTCCTACGAGCAGTACTTC.

The chain employs TRBV5-4 and TRBJ2-3, with TRBD2 as a possible D gene (6 bases). CDR3 length equals 16 residues. The germline CDR1 and CDR2 sequences are SGHNT and YYREEE (reference sequence). The V gene lost 0 bases and the J gene lost 3 bases, with 14 bases spanning the gap. CDR3 bases: TGTGCCAGCAGCTTGGCTGGAGGGCTAGTTACAGATACGCAGTATTTT. It yields the protein CASSLAGGLVTDTQYF.

J is TRBJ2-1 and V is TRBV7-9; a possible D gene is TRBD2 (5 bases). The CDR3 has 16 amino acids. CDR1 and CDR2 from the germline V gene are SEHNR and FQNEAQ (reference sequence). V lost 1 base and J lost 1, with 11 bases in between. Written as DNA, the CDR3 is TGTGCCAGCAGCTTAGAAGCGGATGAGTCCTACAATGAGCAGTTCTTC. This encodes CASSLEADESYNEQFF.

The V call is TRBV29-1, the J call TRBJ2-1; 10 bases are a match to TRBD2. V lost 6 bases, J lost 6 bases, and 11 bases stayed unmatched. CDR3 length equals 15 residues. Germline V gene sequence: CDR1 SQVTM, CDR2 ANQGSEA. The CDR3 is CSVEGRVAGGNEQFF. The CDR3 DNA sequence: TGCAGCGTGGAGGGACGGGTAGCGGGAGGCAATGAGCAGTTCTTC.

The J gene is TRBJ1-3, the V gene TRBV7-9; 7 bases fit TRBD1. The V gene end was trimmed by 4 bases and the J gene end by 3 bases; junction bases not matched to a gene: 3. In germline, CDR1 is SEHNR, CDR2 FQNEAQ (reference sequence). The CDR3 is made up of 14 amino acids. CDR3 sequence reads: CASSSDRDGNTIYF. As DNA, the CDR3 is TGTGCCAGCAGCTCTGACAGGGATGGAAACACCATATATTTT.

The chain links TRBV11-2 to TRBJ2-1; no clear D gene. The CDR3 has 15 residues. V dropped 3 bases and J dropped 6 bases, with 15 bases sitting between them. Per the germline V gene, CDR1 is SGHAT and CDR2 is FQNNGV. CDR3: CASSFLRPMFNEQFF. Here the CDR3 DNA reads TGTGCCAGCAGCTTTTTGAGACCTATGTTCAATGAGCAGTTCTTC.

J is TRBJ1-2 and V is TRBV28; 9 nucleotides agree with TRBD1. Germline trimming cut 3 bases from V and 4 bases from J; bases unmatched to any gene: 6. CDR1 MDHEN and CDR2 SYDVKM come from the germline V gene. CDR3 length equals 15 residues. The CDR3 DNA is TGTGCCAGCAGTTTCACCGGGACAGGGACCTATGGCTACACCTTC. It yields the protein CASSFTGTGTYGYTF.

With regard to this clone: In the same sample, other DNA sequences code for this CDR3. Written as DNA, the CDR3 is TGTGCCAGCTCGCCTCCTTCCTACGAGCAGTACTTC. It encodes CASSPPSYEQYF. The chain uses TRBV18 and TRBJ2-7; D is ambiguous. CDR1 KGHSH and CDR2 LQKENI come from the germline V gene. The CDR3 sequence is 12 residues long. Trimming pared 6 bases from V and 1 base from J, leaving 7 bases between.